The rows below give T cell receptor beta chains drawn from one sample of a study of T cell responses to AZD1222 COVID-19 vaccine. The protocol was immunoSEQ multiplex PCR, while the TCRdb copy is restricted to in-frame clones and leaves out a portion. The table lists just over 65,000 clones, about 90% of them singletons. Sequenced material: peripheral blood, taken on day 0 of AZD1222 vaccination. Receptor source: an adult in good health. Each CDR3 is given with its conserved first and last residue. Each record gives: clone size, J gene, D gene, V gene, CDR3 DNA, CDR3 protein. The D gene is left open where the match is weak. Clone size, where shown, is once, few, many, or a class for clones that have expanded.

abundance: NA
j_gene: TRBJ2-2
d_gene: NA
v_gene: TRBV6-4
CDR3nt: TGTGCCAGCAGTGAGTCGGGGGAAACCGGGGAGCTGTTTTTT
CDR3aa: CASSESGETGELFF

abundance: NA
j_gene: TRBJ1-2
d_gene: TRBD1
v_gene: TRBV12-3/TRBV12-4
CDR3nt: TGTGCCAGCAGTTTAATCACAGGGGGTGGCTACACCTTC
CDR3aa: CASSLITGGGYTF

abundance: NA
j_gene: TRBJ2-1
d_gene: TRBD2
v_gene: TRBV5-1
CDR3nt: TGCGCCAGCAGCCCCAGCGGGGGGGCCTACAATGAGCAGTTCTTC
CDR3aa: CASSPSGGAYNEQFF

abundance: NA
j_gene: TRBJ1-1
d_gene: NA
v_gene: TRBV19
CDR3nt: TGTGCCAGTAGTCCAGAGGAAGGGCCCAACACTGAAGCTTTCTTT
CDR3aa: CASSPEEGPNTEAFF

abundance: NA
j_gene: TRBJ1-2
d_gene: NA
v_gene: TRBV9
CDR3nt: TGTGCCAGCAGCGTATCGACAGTACCATATGGCTACACCTTC
CDR3aa: CASSVSTVPYGYTF

abundance: NA
j_gene: TRBJ2-4
d_gene: NA
v_gene: TRBV15
CDR3nt: TGTGCCACCAGCAGAGATTCTGCCGCGGAGGGCATTCAGTACTTC
CDR3aa: CATSRDSAAEGIQYF

abundance: NA
j_gene: TRBJ2-7
d_gene: NA
v_gene: TRBV5-6
CDR3nt: TGTGCCAGCAGCTTGGGAAAGGGGACGTACTACGAGCAGTACTTC
CDR3aa: CASSLGKGTYYEQYF

abundance: once
j_gene: TRBJ2-1
d_gene: NA
v_gene: TRBV29-1
CDR3nt: TGCAGCGTTGAAGTCGTTCTGGACAATGAGCAGTTCTTC
CDR3aa: CSVEVVLDNEQFF

abundance: NA
j_gene: TRBJ2-5
d_gene: NA
v_gene: TRBV6-5
CDR3nt: TGTGCCAGCAGTTACTCGTATTTACAAGAGACCCAGTACTTC
CDR3aa: CASSYSYLQETQYF

abundance: NA
j_gene: TRBJ1-1
d_gene: NA
v_gene: TRBV5-6
CDR3nt: TGTGCCAGCAGCTTGCCGGGTCGAGGCGAAGCTTTCTTT
CDR3aa: CASSLPGRGEAFF

abundance: NA
j_gene: TRBJ1-3
d_gene: TRBD1
v_gene: TRBV29-1
CDR3nt: TGCAGCGCTGGACAGGGGGCCACTGGAAACACCATATATTTT
CDR3aa: CSAGQGATGNTIYF

abundance: NA
j_gene: TRBJ1-6
d_gene: NA
v_gene: TRBV7-9
CDR3nt: TGTGCCAGCAGCTTAGGCTGGACTGACCTTAATTCACCCCTCCACTTT
CDR3aa: CASSLGWTDLNSPLHF

abundance: NA
j_gene: TRBJ2-1
d_gene: TRBD1
v_gene: TRBV5-5
CDR3nt: TGTGCCAGCAGCTTAGACAGGGTTGTCAGAGAGCAGTTCTTC
CDR3aa: CASSLDRVVREQFF

abundance: NA
j_gene: TRBJ1-2
d_gene: NA
v_gene: TRBV15
CDR3nt: TGTGCCACCAGCAGAGATCGGGGGGTAGGGTATGGCTACACCTTC
CDR3aa: CATSRDRGVGYGYTF

abundance: NA
j_gene: TRBJ2-7
d_gene: NA
v_gene: TRBV27
CDR3nt: TGTGCCAGCAGCCCCCAGGCGTTCTACGAGCAGTACTTC
CDR3aa: CASSPQAFYEQYF

abundance: NA
j_gene: TRBJ1-2
d_gene: TRBD1
v_gene: TRBV10-3
CDR3nt: TGTGCCATCAGTGAGCCCGGACAGGGCCGTGGCTACACCTTC
CDR3aa: CAISEPGQGRGYTF

abundance: NA
j_gene: TRBJ1-4
d_gene: NA
v_gene: TRBV12-3/TRBV12-4
CDR3nt: TGTGCCAGCAGTCCAGAACAGGGCGCAAAACTGTTTTTT
CDR3aa: CASSPEQGAKLFF

abundance: once
j_gene: TRBJ2-5
d_gene: NA
v_gene: TRBV19
CDR3nt: TGTGCCAGTAGTACCTTGGGGGGACAAGAGACCCAGTACTTC
CDR3aa: CASSTLGGQETQYF

abundance: NA
j_gene: TRBJ1-2
d_gene: NA
v_gene: TRBV19
CDR3nt: TGTGCCAGTACCCTAGGTCGGAGGGTTGACTATGGCTACACCTTC
CDR3aa: CASTLGRRVDYGYTF

abundance: NA
j_gene: TRBJ2-7
d_gene: TRBD1
v_gene: TRBV11-3
CDR3nt: TGTGCCAGCAGCTTTACAGGGGGCTACGAGCAGTACTTC
CDR3aa: CASSFTGGYEQYF

abundance: NA
j_gene: TRBJ1-2
d_gene: TRBD1
v_gene: TRBV5-4
CDR3nt: TGTGCCAGCAGCTTGGCGGGGACAGCTCGGAGGGGCTACACCTTC
CDR3aa: CASSLAGTARRGYTF

abundance: once
j_gene: TRBJ1-1
d_gene: NA
v_gene: TRBV11-3
CDR3nt: TGTGCCAGCAGCCCGACAGACCAGTCGGCTTTCTTT
CDR3aa: CASSPTDQSAFF